Below, one TCR beta chain is given with its context. Its cognate antigen is unknown. Germline loops: CDR1 MNHEY, CDR2 SVGEGT. Deletions cut 5 bases from V and 3 bases from J, with 10 bases between. This CDR3 contains 13 residues. The source of the sample is a study of T cell responses to AZD1222 COVID-19 vaccine. TCRdb's table, derived via immunoSEQ multiplex PCR, lists solely in-frame clones and lacks some. Of about 85,000 clones listed, over 85% are singletons. General observations from the study: Spike-specific TCR breadth and depth went up after people got two AZD1222 doses. Spike-spanning, vaccine-associated CD4 TCRs were dominant at 160-218 and 743-854. Clonal diversity may have been underestimated, and the donors were mostly white British, with more females than males.

The sequencing used peripheral blood, collected on day 0 of AZD1222 vaccination. The chain has TRBV6-2 or TRBV6-3 and TRBJ1-1; D ambiguous. The TCR sequence derives from an adult in good health. The CDR3 DNA follows: TGTGCCAGCAGTCTCCAAGACTACACTGAAGCTTTCTTT. It encodes CASSLQDYTEAFF.